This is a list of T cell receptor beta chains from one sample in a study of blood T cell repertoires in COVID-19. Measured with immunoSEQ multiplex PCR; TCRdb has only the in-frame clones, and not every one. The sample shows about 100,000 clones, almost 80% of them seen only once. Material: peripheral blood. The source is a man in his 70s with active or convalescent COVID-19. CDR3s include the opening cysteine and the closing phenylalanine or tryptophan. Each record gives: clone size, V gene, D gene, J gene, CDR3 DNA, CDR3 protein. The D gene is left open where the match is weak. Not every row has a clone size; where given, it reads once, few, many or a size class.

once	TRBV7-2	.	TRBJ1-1	TGTGCCAGCAGCTTAGAGCCCGCCCCCCCCCGCACTGAAGCTTTCTTT	CASSLEPAPPRTEAFF
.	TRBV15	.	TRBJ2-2	TGTGCCACCAGCAGAGATAAGAGTACCGGGGAGCTGTTTTTT	CATSRDKSTGELFF
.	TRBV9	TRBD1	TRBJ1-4	TGTGCCAGCAGCGTAGCGGGACAGTTAAATGAAAAACTGTTTTTT	CASSVAGQLNEKLFF
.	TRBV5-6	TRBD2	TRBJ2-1	TGTGCCAGCAGCTCCCTCGAGCGGGAGGGCTACAATGAGCAGTTCTTC	CASSSLEREGYNEQFF
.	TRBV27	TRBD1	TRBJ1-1	TGTGCCAGCAGTCTCACGAGGACAGGGTATGGGACTGAAGCTTTCTTT	CASSLTRTGYGTEAFF
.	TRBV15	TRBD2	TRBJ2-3	TGTGCCACCAGCAGATTCCGGGGGGGCATAGATACGCAGTATTTT	CATSRFRGGIDTQYF
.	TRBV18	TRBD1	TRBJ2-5	TGTGCCAGCTCACCGCGGACAGGGGGACGAGAGACCCAGTACTTC	CASSPRTGGRETQYF
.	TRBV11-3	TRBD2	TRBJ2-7	TGTGCCAGCAGCTTAGCCAGCGGGAGCTCCTACGAGCAGTACTTC	CASSLASGSSYEQYF
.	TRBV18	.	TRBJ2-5	TGTGCCAGCTCACAGGGGCGAGAGACCCAGTACTTC	CASSQGRETQYF
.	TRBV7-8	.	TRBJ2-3	TGTGCCAGCAGCTCCGGGGGTACAGATACGCAGTATTTT	CASSSGGTDTQYF
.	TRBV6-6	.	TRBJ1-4	TGTGCCATTAACAGGGAGCGGGGTGAAAAACTGTTTTTT	CAINRERGEKLFF
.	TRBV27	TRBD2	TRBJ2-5	TGTGCCAGCAGAAGAAGCGGGATGTTTGAGACCCAGTACTTC	CASRRSGMFETQYF
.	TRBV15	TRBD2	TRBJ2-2	TGTGCCACCAGCTCCCCAGTAGCGGGGGCCAACACCGGGGAGCTGTTTTTT	CATSSPVAGANTGELFF
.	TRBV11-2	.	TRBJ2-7	TGTGCCAGCACCTCACAGAACGGCTACGAGCAGTACTTC	CASTSQNGYEQYF
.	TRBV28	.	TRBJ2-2	TGTGCCAGCACCAAATACACCGGGGAGCTGTTTTTT	CASTKYTGELFF
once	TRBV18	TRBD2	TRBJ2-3	TGTGCCAGCTCACTGATGACTAGCGGCGTTGCCTCTAGCACAGATACGCAGTATTTT	CASSLMTSGVASSTDTQYF
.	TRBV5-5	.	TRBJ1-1	TGTGCCAGCAGCTTGGTAAGGGGTGGTTCTGAAGCTTTCTTT	CASSLVRGGSEAFF
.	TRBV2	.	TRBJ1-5	TGTGCCAGCACCCTGGGGCGGAGCAATCAGCCCCAGCATTTT	CASTLGRSNQPQHF
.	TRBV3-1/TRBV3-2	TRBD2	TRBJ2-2	TGTGCCAGCAGCCGGACGGGACTAGCGACTACCGGGGAGCTGTTTTTT	CASSRTGLATTGELFF
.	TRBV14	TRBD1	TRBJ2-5	TGTGCCAGCAGCCCCTGGGACAGGGAGCAAGAGACCCAGTACTTC	CASSPWDREQETQYF
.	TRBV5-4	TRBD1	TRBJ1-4	TGTGCCAGCAGCTTGCCCGGGACAGGGGGTAATGAAAAACTGTTTTTT	CASSLPGTGGNEKLFF
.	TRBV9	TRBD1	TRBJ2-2	TGTGCCAGCAGCGTCGGGACAGGGGGAATGGGGGAGCTGTTTTTT	CASSVGTGGMGELFF
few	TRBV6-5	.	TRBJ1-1	TGTGCCAGCAGTAAAACACAGAACACTGAAGCTTTCTTT	CASSKTQNTEAFF
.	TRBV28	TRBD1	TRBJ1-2	TGTGCCAGCAGGATGTCGTACAGGGGGCAGGAAGGCTACACCTTC	CASRMSYRGQEGYTF
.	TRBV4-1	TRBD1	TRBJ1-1	TGCGCCAGCAGCCAAGATCAGGGGGCACTCACTGAAGCTTTCTTT	CASSQDQGALTEAFF
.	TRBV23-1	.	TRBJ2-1	TGCGCCAGCAGTCAAGGGGGCCGCTACAATGAGCAGTTCTTC	CASSQGGRYNEQFF
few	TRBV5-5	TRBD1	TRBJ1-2	TGTGCCAGCAGCTTGGTGACAGGGATTACTGGCTACACCTTC	CASSLVTGITGYTF
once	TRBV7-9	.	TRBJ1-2	TGTGCCAGCAGCTTAGATAATTTCTATGGCTACACCTTC	CASSLDNFYGYTF
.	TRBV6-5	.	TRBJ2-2	TGTGCCAGCAGACCGAGACTAGCGAACACCGGGGAGCTGTTTTTT	CASRPRLANTGELFF
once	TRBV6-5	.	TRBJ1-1	TGTGCCAGCCGGCGGGGCTTGAACACTGAAGCTTTCTTT	CASRRGLNTEAFF
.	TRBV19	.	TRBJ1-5	TGTGCCAGTAATTTCGGCGGGGTGGCGGGAAATCAGCCCCAGCATTTT	CASNFGGVAGNQPQHF
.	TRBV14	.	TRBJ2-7	TGTGCCAGCAGCCAAGCTCACGAGCAGTACTTC	CASSQAHEQYF
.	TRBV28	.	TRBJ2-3	TGTGCCAGCAGTTCTGGTAGCGTTAGCACAGATACGCAGTATTTT	CASSSGSVSTDTQYF
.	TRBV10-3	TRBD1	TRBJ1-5	TGTGCCATCAGTGAGAGGGGGCAGGGTAGCAATCAGCCCCAGCATTTT	CAISERGQGSNQPQHF
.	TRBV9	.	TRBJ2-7	TGTGCCAGCAGCGTAGACCAGGCCTACGAGCAGTACTTC	CASSVDQAYEQYF
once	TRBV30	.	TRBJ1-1	TGTGCCTGGAGTGCCAAGGGGTTAGAAGCTTTCTTT	CAWSAKGLEAFF
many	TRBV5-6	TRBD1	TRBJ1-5	TGTGCCAGCAGCTTGGGACAGGGGGGCTGGCAGCCCCAGCATTTT	CASSLGQGGWQPQHF
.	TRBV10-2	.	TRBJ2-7	TGCGCCAGCAGACCTACAGGGGGAGGGACCCTAGGAGATCCCTACGAGCAGTACTTC	CASRPTGGGTLGDPYEQYF
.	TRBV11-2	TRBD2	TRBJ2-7	TGTGCCAGCAGCTTAAACCTGGGACTAGCGGGATACGAGCAGTACTTC	CASSLNLGLAGYEQYF
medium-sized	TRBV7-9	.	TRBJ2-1	TGTGCCAGCATCGCCGACAGCAACAATGAGCAGTTCTTC	CASIADSNNEQFF
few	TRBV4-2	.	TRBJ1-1	TGTGCCAGCAGCCAAGTAAGTCTATCTCCTGAAGCTTTCTTT	CASSQVSLSPEAFF
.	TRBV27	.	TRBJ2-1	TGTGCCAGCAGCGAAACCGGACAGAGTCCGTTCTTC	CASSETGQSPFF
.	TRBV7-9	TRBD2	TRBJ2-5	TGTGCCAGCAGCTCGGCGGGAGGGGGAGAGACCCAGTACTTC	CASSSAGGGETQYF
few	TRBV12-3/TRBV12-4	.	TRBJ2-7	TGTGCCAGCAGTTTTGGGGGACACTACGAGCAGTACTTC	CASSFGGHYEQYF
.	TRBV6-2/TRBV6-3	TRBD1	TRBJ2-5	TGTGCCAGCAGTTACCCCCCGGGACAGATAGAGACCCAGTACTTC	CASSYPPGQIETQYF
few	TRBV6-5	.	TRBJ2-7	TGTGCCAGCAGATTACAGGGTCCTCACGAGCAGTACTTC	CASRLQGPHEQYF
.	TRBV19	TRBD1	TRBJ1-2	TGTGCCAGTAGTAACAGGGGGCGTAACTATGGCTACACCTTC	CASSNRGRNYGYTF
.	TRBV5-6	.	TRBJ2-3	TGTGCCAGCAGCCTTCTAACCGGGGTCACAGATACGCAGTATTTT	CASSLLTGVTDTQYF
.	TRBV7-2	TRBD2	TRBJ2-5	TGTGCCAGCAGCGACGGGACTAGCAGACAAGAGACCCAGTACTTC	CASSDGTSRQETQYF
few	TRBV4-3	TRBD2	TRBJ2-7	TGCGCCAGCAGCCAAAGGGGACTAGCGCCCACGGGGAGCGAGCAGTACTTC	CASSQRGLAPTGSEQYF
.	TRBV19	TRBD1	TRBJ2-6	TGTGCCAGTAGTGGTTACAGGGGCTCTGGGGCCAACGTCCTGACTTTC	CASSGYRGSGANVLTF
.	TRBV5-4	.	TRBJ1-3	TGTGCCAGCAGCGACAGTGGGCGAAGCTCCAACACCATATATTTT	CASSDSGRSSNTIYF
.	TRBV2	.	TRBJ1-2	TGTGCCAGCAGTCTGGGGGGCTATGGCTACACCTTC	CASSLGGYGYTF